Shown below are 30 T cell receptor beta chains from a single sample sequenced in a study of identical twins. TCRdb independently ran MiXCR on the 5' RACE reads; one entry per CDR3 protein. The sample has 570,000 or so distinct CDR3 sequences, around a tenth seen once. These data also formed part of another study, on yellow fever vaccine responses in identical twins.

The sample consisted of PBMCs. Source of these receptors: a woman younger than 30 in good health.

This clonotype came up a few times. The V and J genes are TRBV28 and TRBJ2-3; TRBD2 agrees at 7 bases. V was pared by 6 bases and J by 2 bases, with 14 bases of the junction left unmatched. The CDR3 runs to 17 residues. Germline values: CDR1 MDHEN, CDR2 SYDVKM. The CDR3 region is CASSPLAASGFTDTQYF. CDR3 bases: TGTGCCAGCAGCCCATTGGCGGCTAGCGGTTTCACAGATACGCAGTATTTT.

The V call is TRBV6-1, the J call TRBJ2-1, with a weak D call TRBD1 (6 bases). The CDR3 loop spans 14 amino acids. Germline lookup yields CDR1 MNHNS and CDR2 SASEGT. Deletions cut 6 bases from V and 5 bases from J, with 14 bases between. The CDR3, as DNA: TGTGCCAGCAGCCTCCCAGGGGCAGACAATGAGCAGTTCTTC. It is translated as CASSLPGADNEQFF.

This clonotype was seen ten or more times. V gene TRBV10-3 combines with J gene TRBJ2-5, with a tentative D call TRBD2 (6 bases). With 3 bases removed from V and 5 bases from J, the gap between germline ends came to 19 bases. The CDR3 consists of 16 residues. CDR1 and CDR2 (germline): ENHRY, SYGVKD. Here the CDR3 reads CAISDRLAGGEETQYF. The CDR3 nucleotides read TGTGCCATCAGTGACCGTCTTGCCGGGGGAGAGGAGACCCAGTACTTC.

This clonotype was detected ten times or more. The rearrangement uses TRBV5-6 and TRBJ2-6; D is undetermined. Trimming took off 2 bases at V and 0 bases at J, with 6 bases between the two ends. This CDR3 has 15 residues. Germline V gene sequence: CDR1 SGHDT, CDR2 YYEEEE. The CDR3 nucleotides read TGTGCCAGCAGCTTAGTCGGCTCTGGGGCCAACGTCCTGACTTTC. It is translated as CASSLVGSGANVLTF.

This chain joins TRBV12-3 or TRBV12-4 and TRBJ1-1; TRBD1 is a possible D gene (5 bases). Trimming cost V 4 bases and J 0 bases, with 9 bases left between them. The CDR3 is made up of 14 amino acids. The CDR3 DNA is TGTGCCAGCAGTTGGGAGGACATGAACACTGAAGCTTTCTTT. This translates into CASSWEDMNTEAFF.

The chain couples TRBV3-1 to TRBJ2-1, with D maybe TRBD1 (5 bases). This CDR3 has 18 amino acids. Trimming took off 4 bases at V and 0 bases at J, with 19 bases between the two ends. Germline lookup yields CDR1 LGHDT and CDR2 YNNKEL (reference sequence). For the CDR3, the DNA is TGTGCCAGCAGCCCAGCCCTGCAGGGCAGAATCTCCTACAATGAGCAGTTCTTC. This encodes CASSPALQGRISYNEQFF.

This clonotype was counted at least ten times. The chain recombines TRBV7-8 with TRBJ1-5, with a tentative D call TRBD1 (5 bases). Germline CDR1 is SGHVS and CDR2 is FQNEAQ. This CDR3 is built from 15 residues. Between the trimmed V and J ends, which lost 7 bases and 3 bases, there was a span of 16 bases. The CDR3 DNA is TGTGCCAGCACCCTTCGCTTGGGGGACAATCAGCCCCAGCATTTT. Protein sequence: CASTLRLGDNQPQHF.

J is TRBJ1-4 and V is TRBV7-9; 9 bases map to TRBD1. CDR3 length: 15 residues. Germline assignment: CDR1 SEHNR and CDR2 FQNEAQ (reference sequence). Trimming cost V 3 bases and J 4 bases; bases outside gene matches: 3. Here the CDR3 DNA reads TGTGCCAGCAGCTTCGGGACAGGGATTAATGAAAAACTGTTTTTT. It translates to CASSFGTGINEKLFF. The full variable domain, completed using reference TRBV7-9 and TRBJ1-4, is DTGVSQNPRHKITKRGQNVTFRCDPISEHNRLYWYRQTLGQGPEFLTYFQNEAQLEKSRLLSDRFSAERPKGSFSTLEIQRTEQGDSAMYLCASSFGTGINEKLFFGSGTQLSVL.

V is TRBV19 and J is TRBJ2-3; a weak D match, TRBD1 (7 bases). V lost 10 bases and J lost 5, with 19 bases in between. Germline assignment: CDR1 LNHDA and CDR2 SQIVND (reference sequence). CDR3 length: 14 residues. CDR3 amino acids: CATSTGRIIDTQYF. The CDR3 DNA follows: TGTGCCACGTCGACAGGGAGGATAATAGATACGCAGTATTTT. The whole variable domain, filled in from reference TRBV19 and TRBJ2-3, reads DGGITQSPKYLFRKEGQNVTLSCEQNLNHDAMYWYRQDPGQGLRLIYYSQIVNDFQKGDIAEGYSVSREKKESFPLTVTSAQKNPTAFYLCATSTGRIIDTQYFGPGTRLTVL.

The V and J genes are TRBV5-1 and TRBJ2-7; no clear D. V lost 0 bases, J lost 7 bases, and 11 bases lay in between. CDR3 length: 13 amino acids. Germline V gene data show CDR1 as SGHRS and CDR2 as YFSETQ. The CDR3 loop reads CASSLDSPLEQYF. CDR3 DNA sequence: TGCGCCAGCAGCTTGGATTCTCCCCTTGAGCAGTACTTC. Using reference TRBV5-1 and TRBJ2-7 for the parts outside the CDR3, the full variable domain is KAGVTQTPRYLIKTRGQQVTLSCSPISGHRSVSWYQQTPGQGLQFLFEYFSETQRNKGNFPGRFSGRQFSNSRSEMNVSTLELGDSALYLCASSLDSPLEQYFGPGTRLTVT.

V is TRBV12-3 or TRBV12-4 and J is TRBJ2-3; TRBD2 aligns across 8 bases. The CDR3 extends over 15 amino acids. V was pared by 3 bases and J by 5 bases, with 7 bases of the junction left unmatched. CDR3 residues: CASSFGLAGRDTQYF. CDR3 DNA: TGTGCCAGCAGTTTCGGGCTAGCGGGTAGAGATACGCAGTATTTT.

This clonotype was seen a handful of times. The genes are TRBV6-2 or TRBV6-3 and TRBJ2-2; TRBD1 or TRBD2 may be the D gene (5 bases each). This CDR3 region has 15 residues. The V and J ends lost 3 bases and 3 bases respectively, with 11 bases between them. Germline values: CDR1 MNHEY, CDR2 SVGEGT. In DNA, the CDR3 is TGTGCCAGCAGTTATGGGGACGGACACACCGGGGAGCTGTTTTTT. This gives the protein CASSYGDGHTGELFF.

This clonotype showed up many times. V and J are TRBV5-1 and TRBJ2-6; D perhaps matches TRBD1 (6 bases). CDR1 is SGHRS, CDR2 YFSETQ, per germline. V was cut by 4 bases and J by 0 bases, with 14 bases left in between. The CDR3 consists of 17 residues. CDR3 protein: CASSGGRRGSGANVLTF. For the CDR3, the DNA is TGCGCCAGCAGCGGGGGCAGAAGAGGCTCTGGGGCCAACGTCCTGACTTTC. Full variable domain (rest looked up from reference TRBV5-1 and TRBJ2-6): KAGVTQTPRYLIKTRGQQVTLSCSPISGHRSVSWYQQTPGQGLQFLFEYFSETQRNKGNFPGRFSGRQFSNSRSEMNVSTLELGDSALYLCASSGGRRGSGANVLTFGAGSRLTVL.

This clonotype was observed at least ten times. The J gene is TRBJ2-1, the V gene TRBV7-8; 12 positions agree with TRBD2. Unmatched junction bases numbered 6, after V lost 1 base and J lost 8 bases. Per the germline V gene, CDR1 is SGHVS and CDR2 is FQNEAQ. The CDR3 runs to 16 residues. The CDR3 nucleotides are TGTGCCAGCAGCTTAGTCCTAGCGGGGGGGCTGGATGAGCAGTTCTTC. It yields the protein CASSLVLAGGLDEQFF.

This clonotype was seen repeatedly, ten times or more. The gene calls are TRBV3-1 and TRBJ2-5; D possibly uses TRBD1 or TRBD2 (5 bases each). The V end lost 3 bases, the J end lost 5 bases, and 13 bases lay between the germline ends. Germline V CDR1 and CDR2: LGHDT, YNNKEL (reference sequence). There are 14 residues in the CDR3. CDR3 nucleotide sequence: TGTGCCAGCAGCCACCGGGCAGGGACGGAGACCCAGTACTTC. Translation: CASSHRAGTETQYF.

This sequence joins TRBV28 and TRBJ2-7, with TRBD1 matching 8 bases. V dropped 7 bases and J dropped 9; count of bases not matched to a gene: 23. Germline V CDR1 and CDR2: MDHEN, SYDVKM. The CDR3 totals 17 residues. In nucleotides, the CDR3 is TGTGCCAGCAATCCATCAGTCGGCGGGACAGGCGTACACGGGCAGTACTTC. Its protein product is CASNPSVGGTGVHGQYF.

This chain links TRBV19 with TRBJ2-7; 7 bases are a match to TRBD1. Germline trimming cut 4 bases from V and 2 bases from J; bases unmatched to any gene: 8. The CDR3 consists of 15 residues. Germline loops: CDR1 LNHDA, CDR2 SQIVND (reference sequence). The CDR3 spells CASSKSGTVTYEQYF. CDR3 nucleotides: TGTGCCAGTAGTAAATCCGGGACAGTCACCTACGAGCAGTACTTC.

V is TRBV20-1 and J is TRBJ2-6; no clear D. CDR3 length: 12 residues. Per germline, CDR1 DFQATT and CDR2 SNEGSKA (reference sequence). Trimming stripped 6 bases from V and 1 base from J, with 4 bases between. The CDR3 loop reads CSALSGANVLTF. CDR3 DNA: TGCAGTGCCCTATCTGGGGCCAACGTCCTGACTTTC.

This rearrangement joins TRBV5-1 to TRBJ2-7, with 7 nucleotides matching TRBD2. Germline V CDR1 and CDR2: SGHRS, YFSETQ. Trimming cost V 4 bases and J 2 bases; bases outside gene matches: 6. The CDR3 is made up of 14 amino acids. The CDR3 reads CASSIDSGAYEQYF. CDR3 coding DNA: TGCGCCAGCAGCATCGACAGCGGGGCCTACGAGCAGTACTTC.

In its sample, this clonotype was seen many times. This rearrangement joins TRBV29-1 to TRBJ2-7; no reliable D call. With 4 bases removed from V and 4 bases from J, the gap between germline ends came to 11 bases. The CDR3 is made up of 12 amino acids. Germline V gene lookup returns CDR1 SQVTM and CDR2 ANQGSEA. For the CDR3, the DNA is TGCAGCGTTGTGGGCAGGTTATACGAGCAGTACTTC. Translated: CSVVGRLYEQYF.

This clonotype was recorded a few times. The chain has TRBV29-1 and TRBJ2-7; D is unresolved. Germline lookup yields CDR1 SQVTM and CDR2 ANQGSEA. This CDR3 contains 13 residues. Trimming pared 4 bases from V and 2 bases from J, leaving 12 bases between. CDR3 sequence (DNA): TGCAGCGTTGGGTTTCTCTCCACCTACGAGCAGTACTTC. It encodes CSVGFLSTYEQYF.

The chain recombines TRBV7-8 with TRBJ1-4; 8 bases line up with TRBD1. J gave up 3 bases and V 3 bases, and 3 bases lay outside the gene matches. Germline CDR1 SGHVS, CDR2 FQNEAQ. This CDR3 is 15 amino acids long. This CDR3 reads CASSLRTGSNEKLFF. The CDR3 nucleotides are TGTGCCAGCAGCTTGAGGACAGGGTCTAATGAAAAACTGTTTTTT.

The J gene is TRBJ2-7, the V gene TRBV7-9, with 11 positions matching TRBD2. This CDR3 spans 16 amino acids. The V gene end was trimmed by 5 bases and the J gene end by 2 bases; junction bases not matched to a gene: 8. CDR1 and CDR2 from the germline V gene are SEHNR and FQNEAQ (reference sequence). CDR3 DNA sequence: TGTGCCAGCAGCCCACTAGCGGGAGTAGGGACCTACGAGCAGTACTTC. This sequence encodes CASSPLAGVGTYEQYF. The complete variable domain, with remaining parts taken from reference TRBV7-9 and TRBJ2-7, reads DTGVSQNPRHKITKRGQNVTFRCDPISEHNRLYWYRQTLGQGPEFLTYFQNEAQLEKSRLLSDRFSAERPKGSFSTLEIQRTEQGDSAMYLCASSPLAGVGTYEQYFGPGTRLTVT.

The chain uses TRBV29-1 and TRBJ2-4; TRBD1 matches 7 bases. CDR1 is SQVTM and CDR2 is ANQGSEA in the germline V gene. Germline trimming cut 6 bases from V and 0 bases from J; bases unmatched to any gene: 5. The CDR3 consists of 14 residues. The CDR3: CSVGRQGAKNIQYF. The CDR3 coding sequence is TGCAGCGTCGGACGACAGGGAGCCAAAAACATTCAGTACTTC.

This clonotype showed up just a few times. V usage is TRBV7-8 and J usage is TRBJ2-1; maybe TRBD2 (7 bases). Per the germline V gene, CDR1 is SGHVS and CDR2 is FQNEAQ. This CDR3 contains 18 residues. Between the trimmed V and J ends, which lost 4 bases and 5 bases, there was a span of 24 bases. This CDR3 is CASSSIDRLLAADNEQFF. The CDR3, as DNA: TGTGCCAGCAGCTCAATAGACAGGTTGCTAGCGGCTGACAATGAGCAGTTCTTC.

Many counts were recorded for this clonotype. The chain recombines TRBV27 with TRBJ2-7; 8 bases agree with TRBD2. Germline V lookup: CDR1 MNHEY, CDR2 SMNVEV (reference sequence). CDR3 length: 15 amino acids. V lost 3 bases to trimming and J lost 2 bases; unmatched junction nucleotides: 6. CDR3 sequence (DNA): TGTGCCAGCAGTTTTGGGGCGGGGGGTCCCTACGAGCAGTACTTC. As protein: CASSFGAGGPYEQYF.

In this sample, this clonotype turned up a few times. The chain couples TRBV7-2 to TRBJ2-5; D may be TRBD2 (5 bases). V dropped 0 bases and J dropped 7 bases, with 12 bases sitting between them. This CDR3 region has 14 residues. Per germline, CDR1 SGHTA and CDR2 FQGNSA. CDR3 residues: CASSLARDSGTQYF. The CDR3 nucleotides read TGTGCCAGCAGCTTAGCTCGGGATTCGGGGACCCAGTACTTC.

The chain carries TRBV6-5 and TRBJ2-7; 9 bases match TRBD1. Germline V gives CDR1 MNHEY, CDR2 SVGAGI. CDR3 length: 15 residues. The V and J ends lost 0 bases and 4 bases, in that order; junction bases with no gene match: 4. The CDR3 sequence: CASSYSTGGIYEQYF. CDR3 in DNA: TGTGCCAGCAGTTACTCGACAGGGGGTATTTACGAGCAGTACTTC.

This clonotype came up many times. The V and J genes are TRBV28 and TRBJ2-3; 9 bases map to TRBD1. The CDR3 runs to 17 residues. Germline CDR1 reads MDHEN; CDR2 reads SYDVKM. Unmatched junction bases numbered 10, after V lost 6 bases and J lost 0 bases. CDR3 in amino acids: CASRTYVTGGSTDTQYF. The CDR3 DNA follows: TGTGCCAGCAGGACCTATGTGACAGGGGGTAGCACAGATACGCAGTATTTT.

The genes are TRBV29-1 and TRBJ2-7; D assignment may be TRBD1 or TRBD2 (5 bases each). The V end lost 7 bases, the J end lost 4 bases, and 14 bases lay between the germline ends. Per the germline V gene, CDR1 is SQVTM and CDR2 is ANQGSEA. The CDR3 contains 12 residues. The CDR3 sequence: CSGGWDAYEQYF. The CDR3 DNA reads as TGCAGCGGAGGATGGGACGCATACGAGCAGTACTTC.